This is a list of T cell receptor beta chains from one sample in a study of T cells in localized non-small cell lung cancer. Assay used: immunoSEQ multiplex PCR; TCRdb lists only in-frame clones, some missing. The table has 25,000 to 30,000 clones, 91% seen once. The sequencing here drew on peripheral blood, taken before any cancer treatment. The receptor source for this set is a female donor of 60 years or more with stage I lung adenocarcinoma. Both conserved end residues are part of each CDR3. D genes are given only for firm matches. Size is omitted from some rows. Given values are once, few, many or a class for expanded clones.

NA	15	TRBV6-5	TRBD1	TRBJ1-1	CASSYHGQGFTEAFF	TGTGCCAGCAGTTACCATGGACAGGGATTCACTGAAGCTTTCTTT
NA	17	TRBV4-1	NA	TRBJ1-2	CASSQSTLGRPGYGYTF	TGCGCCAGCAGCCAATCCACCCTAGGCAGGCCGGGGTACGGCTACACCTTC
NA	11	TRBV6-5	NA	TRBJ1-2	CASGQGRGYTF	TGTGCCAGCGGGCAGGGGAGAGGCTACACCTTC
NA	12	TRBV2	NA	TRBJ2-2	CASSVIVGELFF	TGTGCCAGCAGTGTGATTGTCGGGGAGCTGTTTTTT
NA	15	TRBV11-1	NA	TRBJ1-1	CASTSPPGFDTEAFF	TGTGCCAGCACCTCCCCCCCAGGGTTCGACACTGAAGCTTTCTTT
NA	14	TRBV4-1	TRBD2	TRBJ2-7	CASSQLAGVREQYF	TGCGCCAGCAGCCAACTAGCGGGAGTGCGCGAGCAGTACTTC
NA	15	TRBV6-6	NA	TRBJ2-7	CASSPSGNIRPMQYF	TGTGCCAGCAGCCCCTCGGGGAATATCCGGCCGATGCAGTACTTC
NA	16	TRBV7-9	TRBD1	TRBJ1-1	CASSPGGRGMGTEAFF	TGTGCCAGCAGCCCAGGGGGCCGGGGGATGGGGACTGAAGCTTTCTTT
NA	17	TRBV5-4	TRBD1	TRBJ2-7	CASSFGRARTGAYEQYF	TGTGCCAGCAGCTTTGGAAGGGCCCGGACAGGTGCCTACGAGCAGTACTTC
NA	16	TRBV7-3	NA	TRBJ2-5	CASSPRVLRVQETQYF	TGTGCCAGCAGCCCAAGGGTTCTGAGGGTCCAAGAGACCCAGTACTTC
NA	13	TRBV5-1	NA	TRBJ1-4	CASRGSENEKLFF	TGCGCCAGCAGGGGCAGTGAGAATGAAAAACTGTTTTTT
NA	14	TRBV5-1	NA	TRBJ2-2	CASGHFPNTGELFF	TGCGCCAGCGGGCATTTTCCGAACACCGGGGAGCTGTTTTTT
once	14	TRBV6-6	NA	TRBJ2-3	CASKGLPPADTQYF	TGTGCCAGCAAGGGACTTCCTCCCGCAGATACGCAGTATTTT
NA	16	TRBV28	TRBD1	TRBJ2-2	CASRMVGTVNTGELFF	TGTGCCAGCCGCATGGTCGGGACAGTGAACACCGGGGAGCTGTTTTTT
NA	16	TRBV7-2	NA	TRBJ2-3	CASSRQTPSLADTQYF	TGTGCCAGCAGCCGACAGACCCCTTCATTAGCAGATACGCAGTATTTT
NA	13	TRBV5-1	NA	TRBJ1-5	CASSLFTGQPQHF	TGCGCCAGCAGCTTGTTTACGGGTCAGCCCCAGCATTTT
NA	13	TRBV7-3	TRBD1	TRBJ1-2	CASSPDRGQGYTF	TGTGCCAGCAGTCCGGACAGGGGGCAAGGCTACACCTTC
NA	17	TRBV19	TRBD1	TRBJ1-2	CASSMRKQGVPYYGYTF	TGTGCCAGTAGTATGAGAAAACAGGGGGTTCCTTACTATGGCTACACCTTC
NA	14	TRBV7-2	NA	TRBJ2-7	CASSLAETFGEQYF	TGTGCCAGCAGCTTAGCCGAGACCTTCGGCGAGCAGTACTTC
NA	12	TRBV6-1	NA	TRBJ1-2	CASSELANGYTF	TGTGCCAGCAGTGAATTGGCGAATGGCTACACCTTC
NA	14	TRBV29-1	NA	TRBJ2-1	CSVDGQGTINEQFF	TGCAGCGTTGACGGGCAGGGGACGATCAATGAGCAGTTCTTC
NA	15	TRBV28	NA	TRBJ2-5	CASSFGQPNLETQYF	TGTGCCAGCAGTTTTGGCCAACCCAACCTCGAGACCCAGTACTTC
NA	12	TRBV30	NA	TRBJ1-2	CAWSKGASGYTF	TGTGCCTGGAGTAAAGGGGCCTCCGGCTACACTTTC
NA	13	TRBV2	NA	TRBJ2-7	CASSDGLNYEQYF	TGTGCCAGCAGTGACGGCCTGAACTACGAGCAGTACTTC
NA	15	TRBV7-2	NA	TRBJ2-3	CASSFGAGLTDTQYF	TGTGCCAGCAGTTTTGGGGCGGGACTCACAGATACGCAGTATTTT
NA	15	TRBV12-5	TRBD1	TRBJ2-7	CASGITGGPSYEQYF	TGTGCTAGTGGTATAACAGGGGGACCCTCCTACGAGCAGTACTTC
NA	14	TRBV4-1	TRBD1	TRBJ1-2	CASSQGDRDYGYTF	TGCGCCAGCAGCCAAGGGGACAGGGACTATGGCTACACCTTC
NA	15	TRBV5-1	TRBD2	TRBJ2-7	CASSPTSGDSYEQYF	TGCGCCAGCAGCCCGACTAGCGGGGACTCCTACGAGCAGTACTTC